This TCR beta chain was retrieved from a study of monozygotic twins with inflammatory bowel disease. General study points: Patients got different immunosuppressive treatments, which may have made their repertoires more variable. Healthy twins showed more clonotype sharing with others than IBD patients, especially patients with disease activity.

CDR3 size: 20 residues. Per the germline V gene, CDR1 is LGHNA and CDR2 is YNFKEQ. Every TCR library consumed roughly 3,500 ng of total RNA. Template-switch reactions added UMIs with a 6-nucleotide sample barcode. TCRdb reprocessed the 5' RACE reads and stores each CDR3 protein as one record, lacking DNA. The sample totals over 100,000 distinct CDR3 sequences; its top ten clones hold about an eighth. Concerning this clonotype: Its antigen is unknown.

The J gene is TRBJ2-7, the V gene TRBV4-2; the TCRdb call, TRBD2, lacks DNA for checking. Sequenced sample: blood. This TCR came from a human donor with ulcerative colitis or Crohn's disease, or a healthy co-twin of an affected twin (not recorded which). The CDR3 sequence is CASSQDPRGGVAGAGYEQYF.